The rows below give T cell receptor beta chains drawn from one sample of a study of ipilimumab plus nivolumab after autologous stem cell transplantation. Method: immunoSEQ multiplex PCR; TCRdb's copy keeps in-frame clones and lacks some. Of 15,000 to 20,000 clones listed, 81% are singletons. Material: PBMCs, obtained in a trial of ipilimumab plus nivolumab as post-transplant consolidation. Receptor source: a male donor with diffuse large B-cell lymphoma. The CDR3 runs from the conserved cysteine through the conserved F or W. D genes are given only for firm matches. Some rows have no size entry. The others give once, few or many, or a class for an expanded clone.

d_call j_call clone_size v_call cdr3_nt cdr3_aa
- TRBJ1-2 - TRBV27 TGTGCCAGCAGTTCCCTGGGGGATTTTTATGGCTACACCTTC CASSSLGDFYGYTF
- TRBJ2-5 - TRBV20-1 TGCAGTAGCGGGTACCAAGAGACCCAGTACTTC CSSGYQETQYF
TRBD1 TRBJ1-6 - TRBV6-6 TGTGCCAGCAGTTCGCCGGGACAGGACAATTCACCCCTCCACTTT CASSSPGQDNSPLHF
TRBD1 TRBJ1-5 - TRBV4-2 TGTGCCAGCAGCCAAACGACAGGGGGGGATAGCGGGGCCCAGCATTTT CASSQTTGGDSGAQHF
- TRBJ2-1 - TRBV10-1 TGCGCCACCAAGGGACTGTCGACGGCGAGCTCCTACAATGAGCAGTTCTTC CATKGLSTASSYNEQFF
TRBD2 TRBJ2-1 few TRBV5-8 TGTGCCAGCACCCTGGGACTAGCGGGGGATACTGAGCAGTTCTTC CASTLGLAGDTEQFF
- TRBJ2-3 - TRBV4-1 TGCGCCAGCAGCCAAGATATGTGGCAGCCGGAAGGAGATACGCAGTATTTT CASSQDMWQPEGDTQYF
- TRBJ1-3 - TRBV9 TGTGCCAGCAGCCCAAAAGGGGTAACTGGAAACACCATATATTTT CASSPKGVTGNTIYF
- TRBJ1-6 few TRBV18 TGTGCCAGCTCACCGGGACTGGGGGATTCACCCCTCCACTTT CASSPGLGDSPLHF
TRBD2 TRBJ2-7 - TRBV7-3 TGTGCCAGCAGCTTAACTACACACCCAGCGGGGGGCTACGAGCAGTACTTC CASSLTTHPAGGYEQYF
TRBD2 TRBJ2-3 - TRBV7-2 TGTGCCAGCGTACCGGGACTAGAAACAGATACGCAGTATTTT CASVPGLETDTQYF
TRBD2 TRBJ2-3 - TRBV10-3 TGTGCCATCAGCTCCCTCGGGGGGGGCACAGATACGCAGTATTTT CAISSLGGGTDTQYF
- TRBJ2-7 - TRBV11-2 TGTGCCAGCAGAACGGGGGTATCCACGAGGGAGCAGTACTTC CASRTGVSTREQYF
- TRBJ2-7 - TRBV5-8 TGTGCCAGCAGCTCGGGGAGAAAAGCCTACGAGCAGTACTTC CASSSGRKAYEQYF
- TRBJ1-2 once TRBV7-2 TGTGCCAGCAGCCCGACCGGCGCGGAGCATGAGGGCTACACCTTC CASSPTGAEHEGYTF
- TRBJ2-7 - TRBV7-2 TGTGCCAGCAGCTTAGGGCGGGACTACGAGCAGTACTTC CASSLGRDYEQYF
- TRBJ1-4 - TRBV19 TGTGCCAGTAATGGATACAGGACCCCAACTAATGAAAAACTGTTTTTT CASNGYRTPTNEKLFF
TRBD2 TRBJ2-5 - TRBV6-1 TGTGCCAGCAGTGACCCGGGACTAGCGGGGGAAGAGACCCAGTACTTC CASSDPGLAGEETQYF
TRBD2 TRBJ2-3 few TRBV5-1 TGCGCCAGCAGGAGGGGAACGGCGGGGGGTGGAGATACGCAGTATTTT CASRRGTAGGGDTQYF
- TRBJ2-5 - TRBV5-1 TGCGCCAGCAGCTGGTCGGCCCAAGAGACCCAGTACTTC CASSWSAQETQYF
TRBD1 TRBJ1-1 - TRBV12-5 TGTGCTAGTGCCCCAGGGGGCGGAATCTGGCCTGAAGCTTTCTTT CASAPGGGIWPEAFF
TRBD2 TRBJ2-1 - TRBV4-2 TGTGCCAGCAGCCAAATTCCCTCTCCTAGCGGGGGGCCCGGGGACGGTTGCAATGAGCAGTTCTTC CASSQIPSPSGGPGDGCNEQFF
- TRBJ2-7 - TRBV5-1 TGTGCCAGCAGCTTGGTTATAGCTACCTACGAGCAGTACTTC CASSLVIATYEQYF
- TRBJ1-4 - TRBV4-1 TGCGCCAGCAGCTACCAAGGCTGGCCCCTTAATGAAAAACTGTTTTTT CASSYQGWPLNEKLFF
- TRBJ2-5 - TRBV5-1 TGCGCCAGCAGCTTGAGCAGATTGGGACCTCAAGAGACCCAGTACTTC CASSLSRLGPQETQYF
- TRBJ1-1 - TRBV13 TGTGCCAGCAGGTTTCGACAAATGAACACTGAAGCTTTCTTT CASRFRQMNTEAFF
TRBD1 TRBJ2-1 - TRBV10-3 TGTGCCATCAGTGACCCGACAGGGGGCGCGGACAATGAGCAGTTCTTC CAISDPTGGADNEQFF
TRBD2 TRBJ2-3 - TRBV13 TGTGCCAGCAGCCCAGGACTAGCGGGGGTCTCGACCCAGTATTTT CASSPGLAGVSTQYF
- TRBJ1-5 - TRBV6-1 TGTGCCAGCAGTGAAGCTCCGGTGAACAATCAGCCCCAGCATTTT CASSEAPVNNQPQHF
TRBD1 TRBJ1-1 - TRBV5-1 TGCGCCAGCAGTGGAGGGACAGGGATGGGCACTGAAGCTTTCTTT CASSGGTGMGTEAFF
TRBD1 TRBJ2-7 - TRBV5-1 TGCGCCAGCAGCCCTAGTCAGGGGGCCAAGACTAACGAGCAGTACTTC CASSPSQGAKTNEQYF
- TRBJ2-2 few TRBV7-9 TGTGCCAGCAGCCCCCCCGGGACACCCGGGGAGCTGTTTTTT CASSPPGTPGELFF
- TRBJ2-5 - TRBV7-9 TGTGCCAGCAGCTCCTCCTGGGGCCAAGAGACCCAGTACTTC CASSSSWGQETQYF
- TRBJ2-7 - TRBV9 TGTGCCAGCAGCCCGCGACAATTCGGCGGCTACGAGCAGTACTTC CASSPRQFGGYEQYF
- TRBJ2-5 - TRBV15 TGTGCCACCAGCAGGGTGGGGGAGACCCAGTACTTC CATSRVGETQYF
TRBD2 TRBJ2-6 - TRBV4-2 TGTGCCAGCAGCCGTGGGGGGGGAGACTCTGGGGCCAACGTCCTGACTTTC CASSRGGGDSGANVLTF
- TRBJ1-2 - TRBV2 TGTGCCTCCCTGTTTGGGGGGACTCGAATCGGGGACTATGGCTACACCTTC CASLFGGTRIGDYGYTF
TRBD2 TRBJ2-5 - TRBV5-4 TGTGCCAGCAGCTCCGGGACTAGCGGCAGTGGGGAGACCCAGTACTTC CASSSGTSGSGETQYF
TRBD2 TRBJ2-7 - TRBV6-1 TGTGCCAGCAGTGAATCCCTGGGGGGGGGCTCCTACGAGCAGTACTTC CASSESLGGGSYEQYF
- TRBJ2-1 - TRBV4-3 TGCGCCAGCAGCCAAGTCGGGGGAGTTGGTACCAATGAGCAGTTCTTC CASSQVGGVGTNEQFF
- TRBJ1-2 few TRBV6-1 TGTGCCAGCAGCGCCGCCGGGGCGGCCACCTACGCCGACACCTTC CASSAAGAATYADTF
TRBD2 TRBJ2-3 once TRBV2 TGTGCCAGAGGAGGGGAGGGCGCAGATACGCAGTATTTT CARGGEGADTQYF
- TRBJ2-3 - TRBV5-4 TGTGCCAGCAGCTCCAAGGGGGGTTCCACAGATACGCAGTATTTT CASSSKGGSTDTQYF
- TRBJ2-5 - TRBV18 TGTGCCAGCTCACCACGGGGACGAGAGACCCAGTACTTC CASSPRGRETQYF
- TRBJ1-1 - TRBV6-6 TGTGCCAGCAGCCCCGTGGGGGGGGACACTGAAGCTTTCTTT CASSPVGGDTEAFF